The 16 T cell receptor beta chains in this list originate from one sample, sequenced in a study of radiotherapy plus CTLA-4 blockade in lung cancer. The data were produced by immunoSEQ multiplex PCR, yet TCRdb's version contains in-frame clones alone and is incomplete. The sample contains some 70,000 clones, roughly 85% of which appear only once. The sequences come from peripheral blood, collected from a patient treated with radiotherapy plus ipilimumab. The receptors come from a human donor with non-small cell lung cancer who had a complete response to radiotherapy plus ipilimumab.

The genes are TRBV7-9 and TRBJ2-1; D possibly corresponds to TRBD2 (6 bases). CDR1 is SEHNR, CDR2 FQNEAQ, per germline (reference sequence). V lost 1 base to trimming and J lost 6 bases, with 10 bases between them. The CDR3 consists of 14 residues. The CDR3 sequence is CASSLGGDFNEQFF. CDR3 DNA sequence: TGTGCCAGCAGCTTAGGTGGGGACTTCAATGAGCAGTTCTTC.

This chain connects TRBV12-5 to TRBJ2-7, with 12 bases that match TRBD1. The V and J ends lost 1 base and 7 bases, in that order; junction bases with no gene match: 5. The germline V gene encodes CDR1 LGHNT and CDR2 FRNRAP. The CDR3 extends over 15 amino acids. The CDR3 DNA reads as TGTGCTAGTGGTTTGGGGGACAGGGGGCGATGGGAGCAGTACTTC. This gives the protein CASGLGDRGRWEQYF.

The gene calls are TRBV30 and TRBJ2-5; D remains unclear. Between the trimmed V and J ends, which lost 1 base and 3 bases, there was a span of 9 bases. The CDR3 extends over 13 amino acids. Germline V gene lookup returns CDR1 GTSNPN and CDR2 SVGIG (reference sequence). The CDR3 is CAWSDPIEETQYF. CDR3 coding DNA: TGTGCCTGGAGTGACCCTATAGAAGAGACCCAGTACTTC.

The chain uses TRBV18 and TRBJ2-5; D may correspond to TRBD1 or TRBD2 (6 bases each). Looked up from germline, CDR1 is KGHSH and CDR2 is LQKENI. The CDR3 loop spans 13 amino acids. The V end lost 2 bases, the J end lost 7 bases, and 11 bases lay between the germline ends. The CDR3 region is CASSPGRGVTQYF. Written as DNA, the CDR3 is TGTGCCAGCTCACCAGGAAGGGGGGTGACCCAGTACTTC.

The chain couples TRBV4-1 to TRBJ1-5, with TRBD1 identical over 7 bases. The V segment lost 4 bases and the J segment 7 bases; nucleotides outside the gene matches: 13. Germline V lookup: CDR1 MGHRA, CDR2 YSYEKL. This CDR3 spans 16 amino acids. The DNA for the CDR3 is TGCGCCAGCAGCCTTTCACCGACAGGGCGCGGACAGCCCCAGCATTTT. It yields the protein CASSLSPTGRGQPQHF.

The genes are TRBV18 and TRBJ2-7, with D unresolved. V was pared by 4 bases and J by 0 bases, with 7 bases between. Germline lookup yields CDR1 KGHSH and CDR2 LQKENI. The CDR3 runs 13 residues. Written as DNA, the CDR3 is TGTGCCAGCTCACTTCAACGCTCCTACGAGCAGTACGTC. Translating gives CASSLQRSYEQYV.

The CDR3 protein is CASSEQGTEAFF. In DNA, the CDR3 is TGTGCCAGCAGCGAACAGGGTACTGAAGCTTTCTTT. The V and J genes are TRBV9 and TRBJ1-1, with a possible D match to TRBD1 (6 bases). V shed 3 bases and J shed 5 bases, with 8 bases lying between them. Germline CDR1 reads SGDLS; CDR2 reads YYNGEE. The CDR3 sequence is 12 residues long.

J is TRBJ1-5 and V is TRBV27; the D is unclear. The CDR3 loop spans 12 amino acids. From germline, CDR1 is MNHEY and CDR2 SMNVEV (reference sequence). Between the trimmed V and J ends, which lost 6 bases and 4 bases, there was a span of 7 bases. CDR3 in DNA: TGTGCCAGCAGAGGGAATAATCAGCCCCAGCATTTT. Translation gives CASRGNNQPQHF.

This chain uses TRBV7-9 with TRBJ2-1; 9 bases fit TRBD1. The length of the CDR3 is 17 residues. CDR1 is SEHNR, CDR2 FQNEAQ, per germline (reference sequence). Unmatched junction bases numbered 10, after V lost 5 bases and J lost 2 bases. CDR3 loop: CASSGTGNPLTYNEQFF. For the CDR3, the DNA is TGTGCCAGCAGCGGGACAGGGAATCCTCTAACCTACAATGAGCAGTTCTTC.

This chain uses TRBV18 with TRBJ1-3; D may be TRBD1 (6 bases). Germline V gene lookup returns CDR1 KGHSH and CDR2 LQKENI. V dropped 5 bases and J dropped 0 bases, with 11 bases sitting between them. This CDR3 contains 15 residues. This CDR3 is CASSKGQSSGNTIYF. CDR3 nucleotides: TGTGCCAGCTCAAAAGGACAGAGCTCTGGAAACACCATATATTTT.

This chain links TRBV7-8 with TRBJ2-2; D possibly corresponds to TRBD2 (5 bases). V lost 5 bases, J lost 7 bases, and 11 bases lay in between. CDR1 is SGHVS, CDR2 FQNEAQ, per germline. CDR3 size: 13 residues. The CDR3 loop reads CASSLGSYGELFF. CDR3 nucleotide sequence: TGTGCCAGCAGCCTAGGGAGCTACGGGGAGCTGTTTTTT. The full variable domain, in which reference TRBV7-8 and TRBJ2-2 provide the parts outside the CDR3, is GAGVSQSPRYKVAKRGQDVALRCDPISGHVSLFWYQQALGQGPEFLTYFQNEAQLDKSGLPSDRFFAERPEGSVSTLKIQRTQQEDSAVYLCASSLGSYGELFFGEGSRLTVL.

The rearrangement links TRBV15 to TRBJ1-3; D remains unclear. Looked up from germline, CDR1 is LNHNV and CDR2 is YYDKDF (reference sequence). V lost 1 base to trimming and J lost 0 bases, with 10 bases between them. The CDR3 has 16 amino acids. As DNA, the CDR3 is TGTGCCACCAGCAGAGCCAGGCAGGACTCTGGAAACACCATATATTTT. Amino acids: CATSRARQDSGNTIYF.

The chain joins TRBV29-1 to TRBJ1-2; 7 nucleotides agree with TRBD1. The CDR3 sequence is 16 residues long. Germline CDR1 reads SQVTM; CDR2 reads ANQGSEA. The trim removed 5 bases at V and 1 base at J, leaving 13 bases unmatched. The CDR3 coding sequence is TGCAGCGTTCTCGACAGGGAACGGAGTATTAACTATGGCTACACCTTC. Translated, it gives CSVLDRERSINYGYTF.

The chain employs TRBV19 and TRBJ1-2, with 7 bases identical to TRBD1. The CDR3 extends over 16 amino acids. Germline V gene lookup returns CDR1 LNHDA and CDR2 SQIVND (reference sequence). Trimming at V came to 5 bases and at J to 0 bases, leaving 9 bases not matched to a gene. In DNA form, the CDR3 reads TGTGCCAGTAGTTCACGTAGGGGGCAAACTAACTATGGCTACACCTTC. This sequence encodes CASSSRRGQTNYGYTF.

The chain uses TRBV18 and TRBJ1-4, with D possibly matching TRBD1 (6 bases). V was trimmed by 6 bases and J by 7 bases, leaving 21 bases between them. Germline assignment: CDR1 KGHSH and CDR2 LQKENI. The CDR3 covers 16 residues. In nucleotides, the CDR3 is TGTGCCAGCTCGGATCAGGGGCGAACTAATAGTGAAAAACTGTTTTTT. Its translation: CASSDQGRTNSEKLFF.

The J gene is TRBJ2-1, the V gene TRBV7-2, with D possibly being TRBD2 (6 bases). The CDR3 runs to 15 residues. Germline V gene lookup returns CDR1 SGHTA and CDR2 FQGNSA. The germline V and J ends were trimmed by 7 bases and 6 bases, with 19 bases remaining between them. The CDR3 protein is CASTSAGPSLNEQFF. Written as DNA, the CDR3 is TGTGCCAGCACCAGCGCGGGGCCCTCCCTCAATGAGCAGTTCTTC.